A selection of T cell receptor beta chains follows, all from one sample in a study of T cells in Graves' hyperthyroidism and ophthalmopathy. A single record per CDR3 protein comes from TCRdb applying MiXCR to the multiplex PCR reads. The data show 130,000 to 150,000 distinct CDR3 sequences, roughly a fifth seen once. Sequencing used blood. The receptors shown here come from a woman aged 50 to 60 with Graves' hyperthyroidism that later progressed to Graves' ophthalmopathy. Each CDR3 is given with its conserved first and last residue. D genes are given only for firm matches. Size is stated for part of the rows, as once, few or many counts, or as a class when the clone is expanded.

size	D	V	J	CDR3	DNA
NA	TRBD2	TRBV7-9	TRBJ2-7	CASSLTGLAALEQYF	TGTGCCAGCAGCTTAACGGGACTAGCGGCCCTCGAGCAGTACTTC
NA	NA	TRBV12-3/TRBV12-4	TRBJ1-5	CASSFQGISNQPQHF	TGTGCCAGCAGTTTTCAAGGGATTAGCAATCAGCCCCAGCATTTT
many	NA	TRBV12-3/TRBV12-4	TRBJ2-5	CASSPLGLASETQYF	TGTGCCAGCAGCCCTTTGGGTCTAGCGAGTGAGACCCAGTACTTC
few	TRBD1	TRBV12-5	TRBJ1-1	CASGSGTGGSVTEAFF	TGTGCTAGTGGTAGCGGGACAGGGGGCTCGGTAACTGAAGCTTTCTTT
many	NA	TRBV18	TRBJ2-1	CASSPPRAGTSYNEQFF	TGTGCCAGCTCACCACCGAGGGCAGGGACTTCCTACAATGAGCAGTTCTTC
many	NA	TRBV9	TRBJ2-1	CASSVKGSREQFF	TGTGCCAGCAGCGTTAAGGGGAGTCGGGAGCAGTTCTTC
many	NA	TRBV28	TRBJ1-6	CASSLGRQNSPLHF	TGTGCCAGCAGTTTAGGGCGACAGAATTCACCCCTCCACTTT
few	TRBD1	TRBV20-1	TRBJ2-3	CSAMDRGNTDTQYF	TGCAGTGCTATGGACAGGGGTAACACAGATACGCAGTATTTT
medium-sized	TRBD1	TRBV5-8	TRBJ2-3	CASSIGQATDTQYF	TGTGCCAGCAGCATTGGACAGGCCACAGATACGCAGTATTTT
many	TRBD2	TRBV29-1	TRBJ2-7	CSVERSGRAEQYF	TGCAGCGTTGAACGGAGCGGGAGGGCCGAGCAGTACTTC
many	NA	TRBV18	TRBJ1-2	CASSAAQSHYGYTF	TGTGCCAGCTCCGCGGCCCAATCACACTATGGCTACACCTTC
few	NA	TRBV24-1	TRBJ2-2	CATSDDTGELFF	TGTGCCACCAGTGATGACACCGGGGAGCTGTTTTTT
many	NA	TRBV5-1	TRBJ2-2	CASSFGTGELFF	TGCGCCAGCAGCTTCGGTACCGGGGAGCTGTTTTTT
NA	NA	TRBV29-1	TRBJ2-3	CSVCTGTTDTQYF	TGCAGCGTTTGCACAGGGACCACAGATACGCAGTATTTT
NA	NA	TRBV20-1	TRBJ1-6	CSAKTAPNSPLHF	TGCAGTGCGAAGACAGCACCAAATTCACCCCTCCACTTT
many	NA	TRBV5-1	TRBJ2-6	CASSFVGSGGANVLTF	TGCGCCAGCAGCTTTGTGGGTAGTGGTGGGGCCAACGTCCTGACTTTC
NA	NA	TRBV24-1	TRBJ2-7	CATSDWLQGKYYEQYF	TGTGCCACCAGTGATTGGTTACAGGGCAAATACTACGAGCAGTACTTC
NA	TRBD2	TRBV29-1	TRBJ2-7	CSVEDRGGPTYEQYF	TGCAGCGTTGAAGATCGGGGGGGCCCCACCTACGAGCAGTACTTC
many	NA	TRBV30	TRBJ2-7	CAWRVGTYEQYF	TGTGCCTGGAGGGTGGGGACCTACGAGCAGTACTTC
NA	TRBD1	TRBV3-1	TRBJ2-1	CASSQDLGRGNNEQFF	TGTGCCAGCAGCCAAGATCTCGGCAGGGGGAACAATGAGCAGTTCTTC
NA	NA	TRBV2	TRBJ1-2	CASSEDASAGYGYTF	TGTGCCAGCAGTGAAGATGCGTCGGCGGGGTATGGCTACACCTTC
NA	NA	TRBV27	TRBJ1-1	CASRNSAGTPEAFF	TGTGCCAGCAGGAACAGCGCAGGTACCCCTGAAGCTTTCTTT
NA	TRBD2	TRBV28	TRBJ2-7	CATDGSGTSGRATYSYEQYF	TGTGCCACAGATGGGTCCGGGACTAGCGGGAGGGCCACCTACTCCTACGAGCAGTACTTC
NA	NA	TRBV29-1	TRBJ1-2	CSVGLGVSGGGYTF	TGCAGCGTTGGATTAGGGGTTTCGGGGGGTGGCTACACCTTC
many	NA	TRBV6-1	TRBJ2-4	CASSGADGKNIQYF	TGTGCCAGCTCAGGGGCCGACGGCAAAAACATTCAGTACTTC
many	NA	TRBV5-6	TRBJ2-7	CASSPGPGTPEQYF	TGTGCCAGCAGCCCGGGCCCAGGAACGCCCGAGCAGTACTTC
NA	TRBD2	TRBV19	TRBJ2-2	CASSRTSGNTGELFF	TGTGCCAGTAGTCGGACTAGCGGGAACACCGGGGAGCTGTTTTTT
many	TRBD2	TRBV11-2	TRBJ2-5	CASSLRPRTSDHQETQYF	TGTGCCAGCAGCTTACGCCCCCGGACTAGCGACCACCAAGAGACCCAGTACTTC
many	NA	TRBV7-2	TRBJ2-7	CASSRNTGPRTEQYF	TGTGCCAGCAGCCGAAACACCGGGCCAAGGACCGAGCAGTACTTC
many	TRBD2	TRBV7-2	TRBJ2-1	CASSLRASGVAYNEQFF	TGTGCCAGCAGCTTAAGGGCTAGCGGGGTGGCCTACAATGAGCAGTTCTTC
many	NA	TRBV6-1	TRBJ2-2	CASSEARGPSTSENTGELFF	TGTGCCAGCAGTGAAGCGCGAGGGCCGAGTACGTCTGAGAACACCGGGGAGCTGTTTTTT
few	TRBD2	TRBV20-1	TRBJ2-1	CSARALEGLARGNNEQFF	TGCAGTGCTAGAGCCCTGGAGGGACTAGCGAGAGGGAACAATGAGCAGTTCTTC
NA	NA	TRBV6-1	TRBJ1-6	CASQTKNPPLHF	TGTGCCAGCCAGACGAAAAATCCACCCCTCCACTTT
NA	NA	TRBV19	TRBJ2-6	CASRPVASGANVLTF	TGTGCCAGTAGACCCGTAGCCTCTGGGGCCAACGTCCTGACTTTC
many	NA	TRBV6-1	TRBJ1-2	CASSDWVDYGYTF	TGTGCCAGCAGTGACTGGGTCGACTATGGCTACACCTTC
NA	NA	TRBV2	TRBJ2-1	CASSEAGLDEQFF	TGTGCCAGCAGTGAAGCGGGGCTCGATGAGCAGTTCTTC
few	TRBD1	TRBV29-1	TRBJ2-5	CSVAGTGVLETQYF	TGCAGCGTTGCGGGGACAGGAGTATTAGAGACCCAGTACTTC
NA	TRBD2	TRBV5-1	TRBJ2-3	CASSVLAGRTGTQYF	TGCGCCAGCAGCGTCTTAGCGGGACGCACAGGTACGCAGTATTTT
NA	TRBD2	TRBV27	TRBJ2-1	CASSLQGSGSRDNEQFF	TGTGCCAGCAGTTTGCAGGGGAGCGGGAGCAGGGACAATGAGCAGTTCTTC
many	NA	TRBV12-3/TRBV12-4	TRBJ2-3	CASREGTETQYF	TGTGCCAGCAGGGAGGGGACCGAGACGCAGTATTTT
few	NA	TRBV7-8	TRBJ1-1	CASSLQGLGTEAFF	TGTGCCAGCAGCCTACAGGGTTTGGGCACTGAAGCTTTCTTT
many	NA	TRBV2	TRBJ2-7	CAGSPENSYEQYF	TGTGCCGGGTCCCCAGAAAACTCCTACGAGCAGTACTTC
NA	NA	TRBV29-1	TRBJ2-1	CSVEGLGNEQFF	TGCAGCGTTGAAGGCCTTGGCAATGAGCAGTTCTTC
NA	NA	TRBV5-5	TRBJ1-1	CASSLLENTEAFF	TGTGCCAGCAGCTTGCTGGAGAACACTGAAGCTTTCTTT